The 26 T cell receptor beta chains below come from one sample, sequenced in a study of cytomegalovirus exposure and HLA in healthy donors (dated by TCRdb to about 2017). The library was made by the immunoSEQ multiplex PCR assay. For the multiplex PCR, a mixture combining 60 forward primers for TCR Vbeta segments and 13 reverse primers for TCR Jbeta segments was used. The immuneACCESS repertoire file appears here via TCRdb, limited to in-frame rearrangements. These files lack a portion of the clones; in checked studies, under half of the deficit traces to unresolved V genes, and the cause of the others is not known. The sample table holds fewer than 150,000 clones, of which 70% to 80% were seen once. Jointly, the top ten make up roughly 2.5% of the sample. Source material: PBMCs. All receptors come from a woman aged 40 to 55 in good health and CMV-seropositive.

This sequence joins TRBV9 and TRBJ2-7, with D tentatively TRBD1 (6 bases). Trimming took off 0 bases at V and 5 bases at J, with 12 bases between the two ends. The CDR3 loop spans 14 amino acids. Germline CDR1 reads SGDLS; CDR2 reads YYNGEE. This chain's CDR3 is CASSVASGVHEQYF. CDR3 nucleotide sequence: TGTGCCAGCAGCGTAGCGTCAGGGGTCCACGAGCAGTACTTC.

The V gene is TRBV2, the J gene TRBJ2-1, with a possible D match to TRBD1 (6 bases). The germline CDR1 and CDR2 sequences are SNHLY and FYNNEI. Trimming removed 2 bases at V and 9 bases at J, with 17 bases between. This CDR3 is 15 amino acids long. For the CDR3, the DNA is TGTGCCAGCAGTGAAAGGGAGTTTAGGGGGTCTGAGCAGTTCTTC. Encoded protein: CASSEREFRGSEQFF.

This clone was recorded a few times. The chain combines TRBV7-9 with TRBJ1-5; 7 bases line up with TRBD1. Germline CDR1 and CDR2: SEHNR and FQNEAQ (reference sequence). The CDR3 contains 17 residues. V was pared by 10 bases and J by 2 bases, with 17 bases of the junction left unmatched. The CDR3 here is CATARGGGGRGNQPQHF. The CDR3 nucleotides are TGTGCCACCGCAAGGGGTGGAGGGGGCCGGGGCAATCAGCCCCAGCATTTT.

This clone was counted between two and nine times. The chain combines TRBV18 with TRBJ2-5; D call uncertain. Germline lookup yields CDR1 KGHSH and CDR2 LQKENI. V lost 6 bases, J lost 5 bases, and 10 bases lay in between. The CDR3 has 12 amino acids. The DNA for the CDR3 is TGTGCCAGCTCTAGGTACAGTGAGACCCAGTACTTC. Encoded protein: CASSRYSETQYF.

The chain recombines TRBV9 with TRBJ1-1, with TRBD1 as a possible D gene (6 bases). The CDR3 sequence is 16 residues long. The ends were cut back, 3 bases at V and 1 base at J, with 16 bases in the middle. CDR1 is SGDLS, CDR2 YYNGEE, per germline. CDR3 amino acids: CASSAEGRGGNTEAFF. CDR3 bases: TGTGCCAGCAGCGCCGAGGGGCGAGGGGGGAACACTGAAGCTTTCTTT.

The rearrangement uses TRBV5-6 and TRBJ1-1; TRBD1 matches at 9 bases. Looked up from germline, CDR1 is SGHDT and CDR2 is YYEEEE. The CDR3 length is 17 residues. V was clipped by 3 bases and J by 4 bases; unmatched bases: 13. CDR3 sequence (DNA): TGTGCCAGCAGCTCAACAGGGGGCGTGAGTTGGGTCACTGAAGCTTTCTTT. This translates into CASSSTGGVSWVTEAFF.

This clone has just one count. The CDR3 DNA is TGTGCTAGTGGTTTTCTGGTTATCGGCTCTGGAAACACCATATATTTT. Protein sequence: CASGFLVIGSGNTIYF. The J gene is TRBJ1-3, the V gene TRBV12-5; no reliable D call. Germline V gene data show CDR1 as LGHNT and CDR2 as FRNRAP. The V end lost 3 bases, the J end lost 0 bases, and 12 bases lay between the germline ends. The length of the CDR3 is 16 residues.

The rearrangement joins TRBV7-2 to TRBJ2-5, with 12 nucleotides matching TRBD2. After removal of 5 bases from V and 2 bases from J, the junction contained 15 bases not matched to a gene. Per the germline V gene, CDR1 is SGHTA and CDR2 is FQGNSA. This CDR3 contains 19 residues. The chain's CDR3 is CASSPRWASGRGVQETQYF. As DNA, the CDR3 is TGTGCCAGCAGCCCTCGGTGGGCTAGCGGGAGGGGGGTACAAGAGACCCAGTACTTC.

This clone has a single count. The CDR3 spells CASSLHTNQETQYF. The CDR3 DNA reads as TGTGCCAGCAGCTTGCACACCAACCAAGAGACCCAGTACTTC. The V gene is TRBV5-5, the J gene TRBJ2-5, with D unresolved. Germline CDR1 and CDR2: SGHKS and YYEKEE (reference sequence). The CDR3 covers 14 residues. Trimming took 1 base from V and 0 from J, leaving 7 bases between them.

This clone was counted between two and nine times. The chain has TRBV7-9 and TRBJ1-2; tentatively, D is TRBD1 (5 bases). The CDR3 contains 15 residues. CDR1 and CDR2 from the germline V gene are SEHNR and FQNEAQ (reference sequence). Trimming left V 4 bases short and J 1 base short, with 13 bases between. The CDR3 DNA follows: TGTGCCAGCAGCTGGGCGGGGGACCTTAACTATGGCTACACCTTC. Translated: CASSWAGDLNYGYTF.

The chain combines TRBV7-3 with TRBJ2-1, with D maybe TRBD2 (6 bases). V lost 2 bases and J 8 bases, leaving 16 bases between the germline ends. The CDR3 runs 15 residues. Per the germline V gene, CDR1 is SGHTA and CDR2 is FQGTGA. CDR3 protein: CASSLAAGPRDEQFF. CDR3 nucleotide sequence: TGTGCCAGCAGCTTAGCGGCGGGGCCCCGGGATGAGCAGTTCTTC.

The CDR3 DNA reads as TGCGCCAGCAGCTTGGCGGTAGGGGGTGACTATGGCTACACCTTC. Translating it yields CASSLAVGGDYGYTF. The chain recombines TRBV5-1 with TRBJ1-2; a weak D match, TRBD1 (6 bases). The length of the CDR3 is 15 residues. V shed 0 bases and J shed 3 bases, with 12 bases lying between them. In germline, CDR1 is SGHRS, CDR2 YFSETQ.

The rearrangement uses TRBV18 and TRBJ2-2; perhaps TRBD2 as D (5 bases). The V end was cut by 0 bases, the J end by 3 bases, with 5 bases between. This CDR3 region has 14 residues. Germline CDR1 KGHSH, CDR2 LQKENI. The CDR3 DNA sequence: TGTGCCAGCTCACCACCGAGGGACACCGGGGAGCTGTTTTTT. Its translation: CASSPPRDTGELFF. The variable domain in full, with the rest retrieved from reference TRBV18 and TRBJ2-2, is NAGVMQNPRHLVRRRGQEARLRCSPMKGHSHVYWYRQLPEEGLKFMVYLQKENIIDESGMPKERFSAEFPKEGPSILRIQQVVRGDSAAYFCASSPPRDTGELFFGEGSRLTVL.

This chain connects TRBV12-5 to TRBJ2-1; 14 positions match TRBD2. Trimming removed 5 bases from V and 8 bases from J; junction bases left unmatched: 11. The germline gives CDR1 LGHNT, CDR2 FRNRAP. The CDR3 loop spans 17 amino acids. CDR3 residues: CASGLGLAGGVADEQFF. The DNA for the CDR3 is TGTGCTAGTGGTCTAGGACTAGCGGGGGGAGTCGCCGATGAGCAGTTCTTC. Together with reference TRBV12-5 and TRBJ2-1, the CDR3 gives the full variable domain: DARVTQTPRHKVTEMGQEVTMRCQPILGHNTVFWYRQTMMQGLELLAYFRNRAPLDDSGMPKDRFSAEMPDATLATLKIQPSEPRDSAVYFCASGLGLAGGVADEQFFGPGTRLTVL.

The rearrangement links TRBV4-3 to TRBJ2-1, with 7 bases aligning to TRBD2. The trim removed 1 base at V and 2 bases at J, leaving 2 bases unmatched. The CDR3 has 15 residues. The germline CDR1 and CDR2 sequences are LGHNA and YSLEER. The CDR3 DNA follows: TGCGCCAGCAGCCAAGGAAGCGGGGCCTACAATGAGCAGTTCTTC. Residues: CASSQGSGAYNEQFF.

J is TRBJ2-2 and V is TRBV25-1, with D possibly matching TRBD1 (5 bases). The CDR3 is 16 amino acids. Per germline, CDR1 MGHDK and CDR2 SYGVNS. V lost 5 bases and J lost 6, with 19 bases in between. The CDR3 sequence is CASSLNPPGKAGELFF. The CDR3 bases are TGTGCCAGCAGTTTAAACCCCCCAGGGAAGGCCGGGGAGCTGTTTTTT.

This rearrangement joins TRBV5-1 to TRBJ2-7; TRBD1 agrees at 7 bases. With V trimmed by 1 base and J by 5 bases, 9 bases remained unmatched. Germline CDR1 and CDR2: SGHRS and YFSETQ. The CDR3 totals 15 residues. The CDR3 spells CASSLRGQPTDEQYF. Written as DNA, the CDR3 is TGCGCCAGCAGCTTGAGGGGACAGCCCACCGACGAGCAGTACTTC.

The chain recombines TRBV5-1 with TRBJ2-3; TRBD1 aligns across 9 bases. With V trimmed by 0 bases and J by 5 bases, 4 bases remained unmatched. CDR3 length equals 15 residues. The germline V gene encodes CDR1 SGHRS and CDR2 YFSETQ. The CDR3 is CASSLGGQGGDTQYF. The CDR3 nucleotides are TGCGCCAGCAGCTTGGGGGGACAGGGAGGAGATACGCAGTATTTT. Complete variable domain (other parts from reference TRBV5-1 and TRBJ2-3): KAGVTQTPRYLIKTRGQQVTLSCSPISGHRSVSWYQQTPGQGLQFLFEYFSETQRNKGNFPGRFSGRQFSNSRSEMNVSTLELGDSALYLCASSLGGQGGDTQYFGPGTRLTVL.

This chain joins TRBV6-4 and TRBJ2-7; D remains ambiguous. Germline CDR1 reads MRHNA; CDR2 reads SNTAGT. Trimming pared 0 bases from V and 6 bases from J, leaving 9 bases between. The CDR3 is 13 amino acids. The CDR3 bases are TGTGCCAGCAGTGACTCAATCGGCGGCGAGCAGTACTTC. This gives the protein CASSDSIGGEQYF.

V usage is TRBV7-9 and J usage is TRBJ2-2, with D possibly TRBD1 on 6 matching bases. Trimming took off 5 bases at V and 2 bases at J, with 12 bases between the two ends. Looked up from germline, CDR1 is SEHNR and CDR2 is FQNEAQ (reference sequence). The CDR3 is 15 residues long. The CDR3 coding sequence is TGTGCCAGCAGCCTGTGGGACACCAACACCGGGGAGCTGTTTTTT. This sequence encodes CASSLWDTNTGELFF.

The rearrangement joins TRBV4-1 to TRBJ2-3; a possible D gene is TRBD2 (6 bases). The V and J ends lost 1 base and 1 base respectively, with 9 bases between them. Germline V gives CDR1 MGHRA, CDR2 YSYEKL. CDR3 size: 15 residues. CDR3 bases: TGCGCCAGCAGCCAAGTTTGGAGGGGCACAGATACGCAGTATTTT. The encoded protein is CASSQVWRGTDTQYF.

This clone is a singleton in its sample. An end of the junction differs from the germline gene, which may be a read error. The sample has other DNA sequences that encode this CDR3 too. The genes are TRBV12-5 and TRBJ1-1, with 7 bases fitting TRBD1. From germline, CDR1 is LGHNT and CDR2 FRNRAP. This CDR3 has 15 amino acids. The CDR3 sequence is CASGLVQGQNTEAFF. The CDR3 region has the DNA TGTGCTAGTGGTTTGGTACAGGGACAGAACACTGAAGCCTTCTTT.

The V and J genes are TRBV4-2 and TRBJ2-7, with TRBD1 matching 12 bases. Germline lookup yields CDR1 LGHNA and CDR2 YNFKEQ. CDR3 length equals 17 residues. Germline trimming cut 2 bases from V and 6 bases from J; bases unmatched to any gene: 11. CDR3 coding DNA: TGTGCCAGCAGCCAACTTGGAGCCGGGACAGGGGGCGCCGAGCAGTACTTC. Encoded protein: CASSQLGAGTGGAEQYF.

The J gene is TRBJ2-1, the V gene TRBV11-2; perhaps TRBD2 as D (6 bases). This CDR3 contains 12 residues. The germline V and J ends were trimmed by 10 bases and 6 bases, with 13 bases remaining between them. Germline V gene data show CDR1 as SGHAT and CDR2 as FQNNGV. CDR3 protein: CATKRRVNEQFF. CDR3 sequence (DNA): TGTGCCACAAAGCGGAGGGTCAATGAGCAGTTCTTC.

This sequence joins TRBV21-1 and TRBJ2-7; the D call of TRBD1 is as the table states it, not checked on the DNA. TRBV21-1 is labeled a pseudogene. The CDR3 is 16 amino acids. This chain's CDR3 is CASSKKGGTGEGEQYF. The DNA of the CDR3 is TGTGCCAGCAGCAAAAAGGGAGGGACAGGGGAGGGCGAGCAGTACTTC.

J is TRBJ1-2 and V is TRBV5-4, with 9 bases fitting TRBD1. The CDR3 spans 16 residues. The V segment lost 4 bases and the J segment 3 bases; nucleotides outside the gene matches: 10. The germline CDR1 and CDR2 sequences are SGHNT and YYREEE (reference sequence). In DNA form, the CDR3 reads TGTGCCAGCAGCCCGGGACAGGGAAGACGTGACTATGGCTACACCTTC. It is translated as CASSPGQGRRDYGYTF.